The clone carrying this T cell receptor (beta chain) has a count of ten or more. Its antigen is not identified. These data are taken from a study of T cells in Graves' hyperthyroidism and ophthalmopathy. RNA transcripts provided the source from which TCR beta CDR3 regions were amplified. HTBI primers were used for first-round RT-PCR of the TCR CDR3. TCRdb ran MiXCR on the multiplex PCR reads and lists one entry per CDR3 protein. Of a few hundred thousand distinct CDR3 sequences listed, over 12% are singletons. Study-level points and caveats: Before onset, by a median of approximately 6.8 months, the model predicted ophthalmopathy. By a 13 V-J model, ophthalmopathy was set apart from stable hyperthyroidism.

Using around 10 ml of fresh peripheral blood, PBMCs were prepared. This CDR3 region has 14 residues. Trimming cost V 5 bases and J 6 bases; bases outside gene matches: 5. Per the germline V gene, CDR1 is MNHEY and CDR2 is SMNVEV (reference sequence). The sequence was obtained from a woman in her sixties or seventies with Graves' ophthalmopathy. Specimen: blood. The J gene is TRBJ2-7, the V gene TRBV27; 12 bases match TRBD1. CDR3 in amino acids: CASSPGTGGFEQYF. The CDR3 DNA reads TGTGCCAGCAGTCCTGGGACAGGGGGCTTCGAGCAGTACTTC.